Below, 25 T cell receptor beta chains from the same sample are listed, as sequenced in a study of cytomegalovirus exposure and HLA in healthy donors. PCR amplification relied on 60 Vbeta primers (plus 13 Jbeta primers). The repertoire was sequenced with immunoSEQ multiplex PCR; TCRdb's copy has only in-frame clones and lacks some. This table holds about 130,000 clones, approximately 85% found once. The source material was PBMCs. These receptors originate from a male donor in good health and CMV-seropositive.

This clone has more than one count but fewer than ten. V is TRBV7-3 and J is TRBJ2-2; TRBD1 agrees at 7 bases. The V gene end was trimmed by 5 bases and the J gene end by 4 bases; junction bases not matched to a gene: 10. Germline assignment: CDR1 SGHTA and CDR2 FQGTGA. The CDR3 covers 16 residues. The CDR3 DNA is TGTGCCAGCAGCGCCTCGACAGGGCGGCGCACCGGGGAGCTGTTTTTT. Encoded protein: CASSASTGRRTGELFF.

This clone has a single count. The rearrangement links TRBV7-9 to TRBJ2-6; D unresolved. In germline, CDR1 is SEHNR, CDR2 FQNEAQ (reference sequence). V lost 1 base to trimming and J lost 0 bases, with 7 bases between them. The CDR3 is 16 residues long. The CDR3 protein is CASSLDLPSGANVLTF. Here the CDR3 DNA reads TGTGCCAGCAGCTTAGATCTACCCTCTGGGGCCAACGTCCTGACTTTC.

This chain connects TRBV7-9 to TRBJ2-3, with D possibly being TRBD1 (5 bases). Trimming took 5 bases from V and 3 from J, leaving 9 bases between them. Germline V gives CDR1 SEHNR, CDR2 FQNEAQ (reference sequence). This CDR3 is 13 amino acids long. In nucleotides, the CDR3 is TGTGCCAGCAGCCAGGCAGGGACAGATACGCAGTATTTT. It codes for CASSQAGTDTQYF.

Concerning this clone itself: The same CDR3 can be traced to other DNA sequences in this sample. The CDR3 region is CASTALGQSNQPQHF. Written as DNA, the CDR3 is TGTGCCAGCACCGCCCTGGGACAGAGCAATCAGCCCCAGCATTTT. The chain joins TRBV6-6 to TRBJ1-5; 7 bases map to TRBD1. From germline, CDR1 is MNHNY and CDR2 SVGAGI (reference sequence). The CDR3 totals 15 residues. V lost 7 bases and J lost 1; bases outside the gene matches: 7.

The chain uses TRBV4-3 and TRBJ1-3, with 10 bases fitting TRBD1. Losses at the gene ends were 4 bases for V and 1 base for J; bases not matched to a gene: 1. This CDR3 comprises 15 residues. Germline assignment: CDR1 LGHNA and CDR2 YSLEER. The CDR3 nucleotides read TGCGCCAGCAGCCGGACAGGGGGTTCTGGAAACACCATATATTTT. Encoded protein: CASSRTGGSGNTIYF.

This rearrangement joins TRBV27 to TRBJ2-4; 7 bases map to TRBD1. Germline lookup yields CDR1 MNHEY and CDR2 SMNVEV (reference sequence). V was pared by 6 bases and J by 0 bases, with 8 bases of the junction left unmatched. The CDR3 runs 16 residues. The CDR3 is CASSEGQTLAKNIQYF. In DNA form, the CDR3 reads TGTGCCAGCAGCGAGGGACAGACTCTAGCCAAAAACATTCAGTACTTC.

The rearrangement joins TRBV27 to TRBJ1-1, with TRBD1 matching over 9 bases. With 3 bases clipped from V and 6 bases from J, the junction kept 5 bases outside the gene matches. Germline V gives CDR1 MNHEY, CDR2 SMNVEV (reference sequence). The CDR3 has 14 residues. The CDR3 sequence: CASSFGTGSSEAFF. CDR3 nucleotides: TGTGCCAGCAGTTTTGGGACAGGGTCGTCTGAAGCTTTCTTT.

This chain connects TRBV19 to TRBJ1-1; D unclear. The CDR3 consists of 13 residues. Looked up from germline, CDR1 is LNHDA and CDR2 is SQIVND (reference sequence). Deletions cut 6 bases from V and 2 bases from J, with 10 bases between. DNA of the CDR3: TGTGCCAGTAGCTCTGGAGTAAACACTGAAGCTTTCTTT. Protein: CASSSGVNTEAFF.

The gene calls are TRBV11-2 and TRBJ2-5; D call uncertain. The CDR3 consists of 11 residues. Germline-derived CDR1 and CDR2 are SGHAT and FQNNGV. The V and J ends lost 5 bases and 5 bases respectively, with 6 bases between them. The CDR3 protein is CASSLSETQYF. As DNA, the CDR3 is TGTGCCAGCAGCCTCTCGGAGACCCAGTACTTC.

This clone showed up just a few times. This chain links TRBV7-2 with TRBJ2-7; TRBD1 agrees at 10 bases. The trim removed 5 bases at V and 6 bases at J, leaving 16 bases unmatched. Germline values: CDR1 SGHTA, CDR2 FQGNSA. The CDR3 sequence is 17 residues long. This CDR3 is CASSRHYMGQGIIEQYF. CDR3 in DNA: TGTGCCAGCAGCCGACATTATATGGGACAGGGGATAATCGAGCAGTACTTC.

For this clone: The junction does not match germline at one end; this may be a read error. This sequence joins TRBV5-6 and TRBJ2-6; 7 nucleotides align to TRBD2. The CDR3 has 15 residues. Per germline, CDR1 SGHDT and CDR2 YYEEEE. In DNA, the CDR3 is TGTGCCAGCAGCTTCGGGAGGAGTGGGGCCAACGGCCTGACTTTC. It yields the protein CASSFGRSGANGLTF.

The chain carries TRBV30 and TRBJ2-6, with a tentative D call TRBD1 (5 bases). V was cut by 5 bases and J by 0 bases, with 14 bases left in between. CDR1 and CDR2 (germline): GTSNPN, SVGIG (reference sequence). The CDR3 extends over 16 amino acids. The CDR3 region is CAWGRGSSSGANVLTF. DNA for the CDR3: TGTGCCTGGGGAAGGGGTTCCTCCTCTGGGGCCAACGTCCTGACTTTC. Based on the CDR3 plus reference TRBV30 and TRBJ2-6, the full variable domain is SQTIHQWPATLVQPVGSPLSLECTVEGTSNPNLYWYRQAAGRGLQLLFYSVGIGQISSEVPQNLSASRPQDRQFILSSKKLLLSDSGFYLCAWGRGSSSGANVLTFGAGSRLTVL.

This chain connects TRBV28 to TRBJ1-6; 9 bases agree with TRBD1. CDR1 is MDHEN and CDR2 is SYDVKM in the germline V gene. This CDR3 has 20 amino acids. Trimming removed 3 bases from V and 0 bases from J; junction bases left unmatched: 12. CDR3: CASSLTGGTLASSYNSPLHF. The CDR3 region has the DNA TGTGCCAGCAGTTTGACAGGGGGTACCTTGGCAAGCTCCTATAATTCACCCCTCCACTTT.

The J gene is TRBJ1-2, the V gene TRBV4-3, with 7 bases lining up with TRBD1. V gave up 0 bases and J gave up 6 bases; unmatched junction bases: 7. This CDR3 contains 15 residues. Germline values: CDR1 LGHNA, CDR2 YSLEER. CDR3 coding DNA: TGCGCCAGCAGCCAAGATCCGTGGCAGGGGGATGGCTACACCTTC. It translates to CASSQDPWQGDGYTF.

The chain combines TRBV4-1 with TRBJ2-2; 7 bases are a match to TRBD2. Germline lookup yields CDR1 MGHRA and CDR2 YSYEKL. V dropped 5 bases and J dropped 8; count of bases not matched to a gene: 8. The CDR3 has 14 amino acids. The CDR3 coding sequence is TGCGCCAGCAGCTCAGGACTAGAAAGGGGGGAGCTGTTTTTT. This sequence encodes CASSSGLERGELFF.

This clone was observed a few times. The chain uses TRBV28 and TRBJ1-5, with D maybe TRBD1 (5 bases). V was pared by 5 bases and J by 2 bases, with 13 bases between. The CDR3 has 15 residues. Germline V gives CDR1 MDHEN, CDR2 SYDVKM. The CDR3 loop reads CASSRGGLGNQPQHF. The DNA for the CDR3 is TGTGCCAGCAGTAGGGGCGGCCTCGGCAATCAGCCCCAGCATTTT.

There are a few counts of this clone. At one of its ends the junction is not consistent with the germline gene, which may arise from a read error. This chain connects TRBV30 to TRBJ2-7, with a weak D call TRBD2 (5 bases). The germline V gene encodes CDR1 GTSNPN and CDR2 SVGIG (reference sequence). The CDR3 spans 14 residues. CDR3 sequence (DNA): TGTGCCTGGAGTGTACCTGGCAAAGCGGCGAACCCAATCTTC. Protein product: CAWSVPGKAANPIF.

The chain combines TRBV19 with TRBJ2-5; possibly TRBD1 for D (7 bases). Trimming shortened V by 5 bases and J by 5 bases, and 15 bases separated the two germline ends. The CDR3 spans 14 residues. Per germline, CDR1 LNHDA and CDR2 SQIVND (reference sequence). CDR3 sequence (DNA): TGTGCCAGTAGTGTATCACAGGGGAGGGAGACCCAGTACTTC. Amino acid sequence: CASSVSQGRETQYF.

The chain recombines TRBV29-1 with TRBJ2-3, with 14 bases lining up with TRBD2. V dropped 6 bases and J dropped 5; count of bases not matched to a gene: 1. The V gene's germline CDR1 is SQVTM and CDR2 ANQGSEA. This CDR3 region has 13 residues. The CDR3 region is CSVGLAGEDTQYF. The CDR3 DNA follows: TGCAGCGTGGGACTAGCGGGAGAAGATACGCAGTATTTT.

The chain joins TRBV7-9 to TRBJ1-5; maybe TRBD1 (5 bases). The CDR3 loop spans 14 amino acids. V was shortened by 2 bases and J by 2 bases, with 7 bases between the two germline ends. Looked up from germline, CDR1 is SEHNR and CDR2 is FQNEAQ (reference sequence). As DNA, the CDR3 is TGTGCCAGCAGCTTAAGGGGTGGCAATCAGCCCCAGCATTTT. It is translated as CASSLRGGNQPQHF. The full variable domain, its missing parts supplied by reference TRBV7-9 and TRBJ1-5, is DTGVSQNPRHKITKRGQNVTFRCDPISEHNRLYWYRQTLGQGPEFLTYFQNEAQLEKSRLLSDRFSAERPKGSFSTLEIQRTEQGDSAMYLCASSLRGGNQPQHFGDGTRLSIL.

The rearrangement links TRBV5-3 to TRBJ2-2; 11 nucleotides line up with TRBD2. TRBV5-3 is an open reading frame, and its role is uncertain. This CDR3 has 15 residues. V lost 3 bases to trimming and J lost 4 bases; unmatched junction nucleotides: 2. CDR3 sequence (DNA): TGTGCCAGAAGCTGGACTAGCGGGTCCACCGGGGAGCTGTTTTTT. Residues: CARSWTSGSTGELFF.

The chain has TRBV14 and TRBJ2-7, with D unresolved. This CDR3 contains 12 residues. Germline V gene data show CDR1 as SGHDN and CDR2 as FVKESK. V dropped 2 bases and J dropped 5 bases, with 7 bases sitting between them. For the CDR3, the DNA is TGTGCCAGCAGCCAACGTCGGGACGAGCAGTACTTC. Its protein product is CASSQRRDEQYF. Based on the CDR3 plus reference TRBV14 and TRBJ2-7, the full variable domain is EAGVTQFPSHSVIEKGQTVTLRCDPISGHDNLYWYRRVMGKEIKFLLHFVKESKQDESGMPNNRFLAERTGGTYSTLKVQPAELEDSGVYFCASSQRRDEQYFGPGTRLTVT.

The chain has TRBV30 and TRBJ2-3; the match to TRBD1 covers 9 bases. CDR3 length equals 14 residues. CDR1 is GTSNPN, CDR2 SVGIG, per germline (reference sequence). Losses at the gene ends were 3 bases for V and 5 bases for J; bases not matched to a gene: 6. The CDR3 loop is CAWSGGTGLDTQYF. Here the CDR3 DNA reads TGTGCCTGGAGCGGGGGGACAGGGTTAGATACGCAGTATTTT.

CDR3 region: CSGRTGTAHQETQYF. CDR3 DNA sequence: TGCAGCGGGCGGACGGGGACAGCCCACCAAGAGACCCAGTACTTC. The rearrangement links TRBV29-1 to TRBJ2-5, with TRBD1 identical over 7 bases. The CDR3 contains 15 residues. V dropped 7 bases and J dropped 0; count of bases not matched to a gene: 11. Germline CDR1 is SQVTM and CDR2 is ANQGSEA.

The rearrangement joins TRBV7-2 to TRBJ1-6; TRBD1 aligns across 10 bases. CDR3 length equals 14 residues. V was pared by 6 bases and J by 9 bases, with 5 bases of the junction left unmatched. Germline CDR1 is SGHTA and CDR2 is FQGNSA. This CDR3 reads CASRPDRGGSPLHF. CDR3 sequence (DNA): TGTGCCAGCAGACCGGACAGGGGGGGTTCACCCCTCCACTTT.